The rows below give T cell receptor beta chains drawn from one sample of a study of T-cell memory formation after mild COVID-19. From the 5' RACE reads, TCRdb called clonotypes with MiXCR, one entry per CDR3 protein. The repertoire holds about 13,000 distinct CDR3 sequences, with around 15% as singletons. Source material: PBMCs or a T cell subset sorted from them (not recorded which). The source of these receptors is a man aged 18 to 30 who had mild COVID-19 (a few samples of this study predate the infection). Cell type and time point are not known. CDR3s include the opening cysteine and the closing phenylalanine or tryptophan. The D gene is left open where the match is weak. The size entry is marked missing in some rows and otherwise reads once, few, many or a size class.

TRBV13	NA	NA	TRBJ2-1	TGTGCCAGCAACGCAATGACTAGAAGCTACAATGAGCAGTTCTTC	CASNAMTRSYNEQFF
TRBV6-2/TRBV6-3	NA	many	TRBJ1-1	TGTGCCAGCAGTTACGGTCTAAGCAGTGAAGCTTTCTTT	CASSYGLSSEAFF
TRBV4-1	NA	NA	TRBJ1-2	TGCGCCAGCAGGACGGGGGGGGGCAAGGACTATGGCTACACCTTC	CASRTGGGKDYGYTF
TRBV7-9	NA	few	TRBJ1-3	TGTGCCAGCAGCCGGTTCCGGGACTTTGATTTT	CASSRFRDFDF
TRBV20-1	NA	many	TRBJ2-1	TGCAGTGCTAGAGATCGGGGGCGGTGGTACAATGAGCAGTTCTTC	CSARDRGRWYNEQFF
TRBV4-3	TRBD1	many	TRBJ2-6	TGCGCCAGCAGCCAAGCACCGGGACAGGGAAAAGGGGCCAACGTCCTGACTTTC	CASSQAPGQGKGANVLTF
TRBV4-3	TRBD1	many	TRBJ2-5	TGCGCCAGCAGCCAAGAAAGGGGTGTGTGGGACAGGGGTTTAGAGACCCAGTACTTC	CASSQERGVWDRGLETQYF
TRBV12-3/TRBV12-4	TRBD1	many	TRBJ1-1	TGTGCCAGCACGGACAGGGGCGTGGGAGACACTGAAGCTTTCTTT	CASTDRGVGDTEAFF
TRBV18	NA	NA	TRBJ2-6	TGTGCCAGCTCACCAGTGGGGGACTCTGGGGCCAACGTCCTGACTTTC	CASSPVGDSGANVLTF
TRBV9	NA	many	TRBJ2-1	TGTGCCAGCAGCGTAAAAGGTTCCTACAATGAGCAGTTCTTC	CASSVKGSYNEQFF
TRBV7-2	NA	NA	TRBJ1-6	TGTGCCAGCAGCTTAGAACCTGGAGGCCCCATTAATTCACCCCTCCACTTT	CASSLEPGGPINSPLHF
TRBV19	NA	NA	TRBJ2-3	TGTGCCAGTAGTAGCCTGCTGGGCACAGATACGCAGTATTTT	CASSSLLGTDTQYF
TRBV11-2	NA	few	TRBJ2-6	TGTGCCAGCAGCTTTAGTGGTTCTGGGGCCAACGTCCTGACTTTC	CASSFSGSGANVLTF
TRBV12-3/TRBV12-4	NA	many	TRBJ2-5	TGTGCCAGCAGTTTAGCGGCCAGGGTTCGAATCCAAGAGACCCAGTACTTC	CASSLAARVRIQETQYF
TRBV7-8	NA	many	TRBJ2-1	TGTGCCAGCAGCCTTAGTGAAACTGAGCAGTTCTTC	CASSLSETEQFF
TRBV4-3	NA	large	TRBJ1-1	TGCGCCAGCAGCCAATGGGCGAAGGACACTGAAGCTTTCTTT	CASSQWAKDTEAFF
TRBV11-2	NA	many	TRBJ2-1	TGTGCCAGCAGCCCTACCCTGACTGGAAAAGCGGATGAGCAGTTCTTC	CASSPTLTGKADEQFF
TRBV27	NA	many	TRBJ2-4	TGTGCCAGCAGCCCCCGGGGAGCCAAAAACATTCAGTACTTC	CASSPRGAKNIQYF
TRBV28	NA	many	TRBJ2-7	TGTGCCAGCGGACTCACAGGGCCTACCTACGAGCAGTACTTC	CASGLTGPTYEQYF
TRBV20-1	NA	few	TRBJ1-3	TGCAGTGCTAGGCCCGGGGGTGGAAACACCATATATTTT	CSARPGGGNTIYF
TRBV5-6	NA	NA	TRBJ1-1	TGTGCCAGCATGCGGGACCGGAGAATCTTGAACACTGAAGCTTTCTTT	CASMRDRRILNTEAFF
TRBV6-2/TRBV6-3	TRBD1	few	TRBJ2-1	TGTGCCAGCAGTTATAGGGGACAGTATGAGCAGTTCTTC	CASSYRGQYEQFF
TRBV20-1	TRBD2	NA	TRBJ2-1	TGCAGTGCTAGAGAAAGCGGGAGGGGAAATGAGCAGTTCTTC	CSARESGRGNEQFF
TRBV27	NA	many	TRBJ1-5	TGTGCCAGCAGTCCCGGGTATGCGGCCGGGCAGCCCCAGCATTTT	CASSPGYAAGQPQHF
TRBV10-3	TRBD2	many	TRBJ2-1	TGTGCCATCAAGGATCTAGCGGGGGCGGATGAGCAGTTCTTC	CAIKDLAGADEQFF
TRBV20-1	NA	many	TRBJ1-5	TGCAGTGCTAGCAGGGATCAGCCCCAGCATTTT	CSASRDQPQHF
TRBV6-6	TRBD1	few	TRBJ2-5	TGTGCCAGCAGTTACTGGACAGGGATCCAAGAGACCCAGTACTTC	CASSYWTGIQETQYF
TRBV7-2	TRBD2	few	TRBJ2-1	TGTGCCAGCGGGACTAGCGGGGGGGCCCTGTACAATGAGCAGTTCTTC	CASGTSGGALYNEQFF
TRBV7-6	NA	few	TRBJ1-1	TGTGCCAGCAGCTTCTTTCCCCCCGAGGGCACCGACACTGAAGCTTTCTTT	CASSFFPPEGTDTEAFF
TRBV25-1	NA	few	TRBJ2-3	TGTGCCAGCAGTGAATCCCCCGTTCCAGATACGCAGTATTTT	CASSESPVPDTQYF
TRBV6-6	NA	many	TRBJ2-5	TGTGCCAGCAGACAAGAGACCCAGTACTTC	CASRQETQYF
TRBV7-8	TRBD2	NA	TRBJ2-7	TGTGCCAGCAGCCACCTGATTGGAGCGGGGGACCCCGAGCAGTACTTC	CASSHLIGAGDPEQYF
TRBV7-6	NA	medium-sized	TRBJ2-3	TGTGCCAGCAGCTACACTAGCACAGATACGCAGTATTTT	CASSYTSTDTQYF
TRBV7-9	NA	few	TRBJ2-1	TGTGCCAGCAGCCCGGGACTGGCTAGGAATGAGCAGTTCTTC	CASSPGLARNEQFF